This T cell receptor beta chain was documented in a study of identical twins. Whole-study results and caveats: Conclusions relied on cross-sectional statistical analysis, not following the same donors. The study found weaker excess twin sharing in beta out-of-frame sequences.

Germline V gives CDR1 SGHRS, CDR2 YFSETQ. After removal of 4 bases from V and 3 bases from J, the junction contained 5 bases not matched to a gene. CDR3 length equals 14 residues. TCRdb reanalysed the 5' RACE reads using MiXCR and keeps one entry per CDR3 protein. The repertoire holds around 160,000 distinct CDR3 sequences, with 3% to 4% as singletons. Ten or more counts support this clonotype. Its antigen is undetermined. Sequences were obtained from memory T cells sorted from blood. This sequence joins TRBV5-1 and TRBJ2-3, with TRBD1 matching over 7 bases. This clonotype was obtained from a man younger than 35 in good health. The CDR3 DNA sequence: TGCGCCAGCAGCCCACAGGGGAGAACAGATACGCAGTATTTT. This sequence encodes CASSPQGRTDTQYF.